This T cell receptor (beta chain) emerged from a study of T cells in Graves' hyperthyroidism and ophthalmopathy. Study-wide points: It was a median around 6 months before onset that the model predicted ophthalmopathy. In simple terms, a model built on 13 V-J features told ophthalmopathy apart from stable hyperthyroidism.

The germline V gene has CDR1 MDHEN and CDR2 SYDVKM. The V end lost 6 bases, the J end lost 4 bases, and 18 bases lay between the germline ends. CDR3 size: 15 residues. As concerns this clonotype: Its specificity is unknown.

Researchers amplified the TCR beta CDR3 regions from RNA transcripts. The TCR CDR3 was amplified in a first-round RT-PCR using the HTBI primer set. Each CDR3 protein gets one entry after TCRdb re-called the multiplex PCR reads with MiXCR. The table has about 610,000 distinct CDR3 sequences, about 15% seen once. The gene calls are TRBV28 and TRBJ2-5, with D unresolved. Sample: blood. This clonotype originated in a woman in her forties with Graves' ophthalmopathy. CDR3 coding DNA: TGTGCCAGCAGCTTAGGGTCGGTTTCATCAGAGACCCAGTACTTC. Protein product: CASSLGSVSSETQYF. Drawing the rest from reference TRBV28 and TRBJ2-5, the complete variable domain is DVKVTQSSRYLVKRTGEKVFLECVQDMDHENMFWYRQDPGLGLRLIYFSYDVKMKEKGDIPEGYSVSREKKERFSLILESASTNQTSMYLCASSLGSVSSETQYFGPGTRLLVL.